This is a list of T cell receptor beta chains from one sample in a study of CD8 T cells in ankylosing spondylitis. A single record per CDR3 protein comes from TCRdb applying MiXCR to the 5' RACE reads. The table has hundreds of thousands of distinct CDR3 sequences, 8.6% seen once. Material for sequencing was blood, either unsorted or a sorted T cell fraction (not recorded which). These receptors were obtained from a male donor with ankylosing spondylitis or in good health (not recorded which). Each CDR3 is given with its conserved first and last residue. A D gene is named only where the DNA matches it firmly. Clone size, where shown, is once, few, many, or a class for clones that have expanded.

TRBV20-1,TRBD2,TRBJ2-5,-,CSAYSGGAGETQYF,TGCAGTGCTTATAGCGGGGGGGCGGGAGAGACCCAGTACTTC
TRBV7-2,-,TRBJ2-3,many,CASSLGGYDASTDTQYF,TGTGCCAGCAGCTTAGGTGGCTACGACGCTAGCACAGATACGCAGTATTTT
TRBV20-1,-,TRBJ1-4,few,CSAQRGTNEKLFF,TGCAGTGCCCAGAGAGGTACTAATGAAAAACTGTTTTTT
TRBV7-2,-,TRBJ1-1,-,CASLGQRNTEAFF,TGTGCCAGCCTAGGGCAGAGAAACACTGAAGCTTTCTTT
TRBV7-2,-,TRBJ2-7,-,CASTSVDATYEQYF,TGTGCCAGCACCTCCGTGGACGCCACCTACGAGCAGTACTTC
TRBV9,-,TRBJ2-1,many,CASSVVTGGEQFF,TGTGCCAGCAGCGTAGTCACAGGCGGTGAGCAGTTCTTC
TRBV19,-,TRBJ2-5,many,CASSQAAQETQYF,TGTGCCAGTAGTCAGGCAGCTCAAGAGACCCAGTACTTC
TRBV4-3,-,TRBJ1-2,-,CASSQDGHGSYGYTF,TGCGCCAGCAGCCAAGATGGGCACGGATCATATGGCTACACCTTC
TRBV9,TRBD1,TRBJ1-3,many,CASSFQGAEGNTIYF,TGTGCCAGCAGTTTCCAGGGGGCGGAAGGAAACACCATATATTTT
TRBV20-1,-,TRBJ1-2,many,CSASPYRGYTF,TGCAGTGCTAGCCCTTATAGAGGCTACACCTTC
TRBV5-1,-,TRBJ2-5,many,CASSIGQLQETQYF,TGCGCCAGCAGCATAGGACAGCTCCAAGAGACCCAGTACTTC
TRBV20-1,TRBD2,TRBJ2-3,many,CSARAGGHTDTQYF,TGCAGTGCCAGGGCGGGGGGACATACAGATACGCAGTATTTT
TRBV4-3,TRBD2,TRBJ2-5,many,CASSQAASGTVKTQYF,TGCGCCAGCAGCCAAGCAGCTAGCGGGACTGTGAAGACCCAGTACTTC
TRBV27,TRBD1,TRBJ2-1,many,CASGEDRGKHEQFF,TGTGCCAGCGGGGAGGACAGGGGTAAGCATGAGCAGTTCTTC
TRBV7-2,-,TRBJ1-1,many,CASSLQSVNTEAFF,TGTGCCAGCAGCTTACAAAGCGTGAACACTGAAGCTTTCTTT
TRBV3-1,-,TRBJ1-2,many,CASSQGGYGYTF,TGTGCCAGCAGCCAGGGGGGCTATGGCTACACCTTC
TRBV5-6,-,TRBJ2-1,few,CASSLLEGQAGGEQFF,TGTGCCAGCAGCTTGCTGGAGGGTCAAGCGGGTGGGGAGCAGTTCTTC
TRBV5-5,-,TRBJ2-7,few,CASGGRSYEQYF,TGTGCCAGCGGGGGCCGCTCCTACGAGCAGTACTTC
TRBV6-1,TRBD2,TRBJ2-3,many,CAGQSGESTDTQYF,TGTGCCGGTCAGAGCGGGGAAAGCACAGATACGCAGTATTTT
TRBV4-2,-,TRBJ2-7,many,CASSQDERGGYYEQYF,TGTGCCAGCAGCCAAGATGAACGGGGCGGATACTACGAGCAGTACTTC
TRBV29-1,-,TRBJ2-7,many,CSVATGPYEQYF,TGCAGCGTCGCCACAGGGCCTTACGAGCAGTACTTC
TRBV5-1,-,TRBJ2-3,many,CASSLVSRSSRDTQYF,TGCGCCAGCAGCTTGGTGAGCAGATCTAGTCGAGATACGCAGTATTTT
TRBV12-3/TRBV12-4,-,TRBJ2-5,-,CASSLPGPSLETQYF,TGTGCCAGCAGTTTGCCAGGACCAAGCCTAGAGACCCAGTACTTC
TRBV7-9,TRBD1,TRBJ2-1,many,CASSSTGDDSYNEQFF,TGTGCCAGCAGCTCCACAGGGGACGACTCCTACAATGAGCAGTTCTTC
TRBV3-1,-,TRBJ1-5,many,CASSQGGPQHF,TGTGCCAGCAGCCAGGGTGGGCCCCAGCATTTT
TRBV20-1,-,TRBJ2-1,few,CSARDGRRGAFDEQFF,TGCAGTGCTAGAGATGGGAGGAGAGGGGCATTTGATGAGCAGTTCTTC
TRBV3-1,TRBD2,TRBJ2-7,-,CASSQGLAGHEQYF,TGTGCCAGCAGCCAAGGTCTAGCGGGCCACGAGCAGTACTTC
TRBV7-2,-,TRBJ1-2,few,CASSPGGPTNYGYTF,TGTGCCAGCAGCCCGGGGGGGCCCACTAACTATGGCTACACCTTC
TRBV11-2,TRBD1,TRBJ2-2,-,CASSLRDRALRSTGELFF,TGTGCCAGCAGCCTCCGGGACAGGGCCCTGAGGAGCACCGGGGAGCTGTTTTTT
TRBV20-1,-,TRBJ1-1,many,CSAIIQGRNTEAFF,TGCAGTGCAATAATACAGGGTCGGAACACTGAAGCTTTCTTT
TRBV5-1,-,TRBJ1-5,many,CASSLAGNQPQHF,TGCGCCAGCAGCTTGGCCGGTAATCAGCCCCAGCATTTT
TRBV30,-,TRBJ2-7,many,CAWRDGAASYEQYF,TGTGCCTGGAGGGACGGGGCCGCTTCCTACGAGCAGTACTTC
TRBV20-1,TRBD2,TRBJ2-7,many,CSAERETGGDEQYF,TGCAGTGCTGAGCGGGAGACGGGCGGGGACGAGCAGTACTTC
TRBV9,-,TRBJ2-7,many,CASSVGTDSSYEQYF,TGTGCCAGCAGCGTAGGAACGGACAGCTCCTACGAGCAGTACTTC
TRBV9,-,TRBJ2-7,few,CASSPRDADEQYF,TGTGCCAGCAGCCCCCGGGACGCCGATGAGCAGTACTTC